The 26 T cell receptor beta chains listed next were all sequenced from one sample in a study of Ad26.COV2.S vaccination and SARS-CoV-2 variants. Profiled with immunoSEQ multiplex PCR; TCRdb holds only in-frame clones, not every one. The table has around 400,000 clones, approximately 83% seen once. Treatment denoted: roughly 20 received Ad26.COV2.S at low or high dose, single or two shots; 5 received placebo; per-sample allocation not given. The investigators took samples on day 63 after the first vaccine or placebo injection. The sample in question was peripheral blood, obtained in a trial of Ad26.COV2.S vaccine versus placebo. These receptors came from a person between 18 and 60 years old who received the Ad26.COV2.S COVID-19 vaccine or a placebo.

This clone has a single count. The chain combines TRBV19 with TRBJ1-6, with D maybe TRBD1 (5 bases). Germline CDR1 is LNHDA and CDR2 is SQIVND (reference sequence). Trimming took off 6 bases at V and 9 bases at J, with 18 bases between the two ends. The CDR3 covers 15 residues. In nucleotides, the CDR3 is TGTGCCAGTAGCTGGGGGGGGACCCACGGTTCACCCCTCCACTTT. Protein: CASSWGGTHGSPLHF.

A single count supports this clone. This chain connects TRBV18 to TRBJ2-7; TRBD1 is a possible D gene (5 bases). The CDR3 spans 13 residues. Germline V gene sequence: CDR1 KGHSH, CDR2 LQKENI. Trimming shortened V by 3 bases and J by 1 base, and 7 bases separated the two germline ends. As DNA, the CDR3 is TGTGCCAGCTCACCGACAGTGTCCTACGAGCAGTACTTC. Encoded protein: CASSPTVSYEQYF.

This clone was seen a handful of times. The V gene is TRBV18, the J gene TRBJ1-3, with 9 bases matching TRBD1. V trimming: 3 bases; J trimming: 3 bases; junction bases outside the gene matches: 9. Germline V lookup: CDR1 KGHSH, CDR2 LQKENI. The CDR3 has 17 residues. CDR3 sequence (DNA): TGTGCCAGCTCACCGCCCGACAGGGGGTTAAATGGAAACACCATATATTTT. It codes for CASSPPDRGLNGNTIYF. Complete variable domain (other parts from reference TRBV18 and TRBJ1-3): NAGVMQNPRHLVRRRGQEARLRCSPMKGHSHVYWYRQLPEEGLKFMVYLQKENIIDESGMPKERFSAEFPKEGPSILRIQQVVRGDSAAYFCASSPPDRGLNGNTIYFGEGSWLTVV.

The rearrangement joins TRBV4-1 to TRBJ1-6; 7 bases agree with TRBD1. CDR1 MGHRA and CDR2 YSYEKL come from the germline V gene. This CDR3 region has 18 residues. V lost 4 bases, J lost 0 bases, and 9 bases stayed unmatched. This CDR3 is CASSPAPGQSSYNSPLHF. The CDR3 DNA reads TGCGCCAGCAGCCCGGCCCCGGGACAGAGCTCCTATAATTCACCCCTCCACTTT.

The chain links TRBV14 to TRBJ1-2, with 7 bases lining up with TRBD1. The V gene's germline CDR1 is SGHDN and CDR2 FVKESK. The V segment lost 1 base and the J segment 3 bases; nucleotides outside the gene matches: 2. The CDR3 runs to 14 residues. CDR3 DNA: TGTGCCAGCAGCCAAGCCGGGACAGACTATGGCTACACCTTC. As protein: CASSQAGTDYGYTF.

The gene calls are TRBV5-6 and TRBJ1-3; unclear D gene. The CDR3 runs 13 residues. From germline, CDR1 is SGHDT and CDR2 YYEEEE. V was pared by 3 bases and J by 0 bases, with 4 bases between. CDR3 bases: TGTGCCAGCAGCTCCCTCTCTGGAAACACCATATATTTT. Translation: CASSSLSGNTIYF. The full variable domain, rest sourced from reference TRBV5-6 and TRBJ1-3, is DAGVTQSPTHLIKTRGQQVTLRCSPKSGHDTVSWYQQALGQGPQFIFQYYEEEERQRGNFPDRFSGHQFPNYSSELNVNALLLGDSALYLCASSSLSGNTIYFGEGSWLTVV.

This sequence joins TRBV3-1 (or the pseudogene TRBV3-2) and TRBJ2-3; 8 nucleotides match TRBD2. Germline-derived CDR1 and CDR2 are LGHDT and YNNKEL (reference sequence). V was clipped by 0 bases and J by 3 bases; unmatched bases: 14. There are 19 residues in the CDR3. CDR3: CASSQDVRGAGGRTDTQYF. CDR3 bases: TGTGCCAGCAGCCAAGATGTCAGGGGCGCGGGGGGCCGGACAGATACGCAGTATTTT.

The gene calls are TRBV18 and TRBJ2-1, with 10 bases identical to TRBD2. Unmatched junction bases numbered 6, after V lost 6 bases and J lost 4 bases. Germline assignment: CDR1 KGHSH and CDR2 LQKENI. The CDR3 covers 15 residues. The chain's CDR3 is CASSSSGGSYNEQFF. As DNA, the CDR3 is TGTGCCAGCTCCTCTAGCGGGGGATCTTACAATGAGCAGTTCTTC.

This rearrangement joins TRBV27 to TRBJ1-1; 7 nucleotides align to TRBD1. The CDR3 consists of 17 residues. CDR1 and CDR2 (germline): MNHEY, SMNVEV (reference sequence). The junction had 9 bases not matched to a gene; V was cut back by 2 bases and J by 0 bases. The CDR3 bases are TGTGCCAGCAGTTTAAGGGCCCAGGGGGTGTTGAACACTGAAGCTTTCTTT. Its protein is CASSLRAQGVLNTEAFF.

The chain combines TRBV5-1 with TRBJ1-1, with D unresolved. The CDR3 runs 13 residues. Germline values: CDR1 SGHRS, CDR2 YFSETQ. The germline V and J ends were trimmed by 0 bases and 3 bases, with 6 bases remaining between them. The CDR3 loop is CASSLVGDTEAFF. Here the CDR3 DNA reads TGCGCCAGCAGCTTGGTAGGAGACACTGAAGCTTTCTTT.

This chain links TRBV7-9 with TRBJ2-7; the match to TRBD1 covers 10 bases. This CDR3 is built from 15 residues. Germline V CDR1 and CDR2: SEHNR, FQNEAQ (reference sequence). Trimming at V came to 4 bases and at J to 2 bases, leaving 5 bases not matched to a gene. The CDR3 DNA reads TGTGCCAGCAGCTATGGGACAGGGGTTCCCTACGAGCAGTACTTC. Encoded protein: CASSYGTGVPYEQYF. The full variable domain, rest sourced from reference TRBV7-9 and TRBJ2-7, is DTGVSQNPRHKITKRGQNVTFRCDPISEHNRLYWYRQTLGQGPEFLTYFQNEAQLEKSRLLSDRFSAERPKGSFSTLEIQRTEQGDSAMYLCASSYGTGVPYEQYFGPGTRLTVT.

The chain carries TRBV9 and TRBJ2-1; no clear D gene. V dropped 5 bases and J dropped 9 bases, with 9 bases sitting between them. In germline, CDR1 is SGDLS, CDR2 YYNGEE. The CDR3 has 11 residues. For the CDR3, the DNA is TGTGCCAGCAGTGATTATAGTGAGCAGTTCTTC. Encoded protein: CASSDYSEQFF.

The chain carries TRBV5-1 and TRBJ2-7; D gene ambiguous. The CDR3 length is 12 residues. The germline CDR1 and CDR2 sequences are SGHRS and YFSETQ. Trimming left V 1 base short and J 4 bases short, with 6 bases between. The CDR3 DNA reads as TGCGCCAGCAGCTTGATTGGTTACGAGCAGTACTTC. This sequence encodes CASSLIGYEQYF.

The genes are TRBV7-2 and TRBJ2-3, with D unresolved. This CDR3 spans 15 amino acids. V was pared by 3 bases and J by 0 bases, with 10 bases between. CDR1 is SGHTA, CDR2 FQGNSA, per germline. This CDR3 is CASSFFDSSTDTQYF. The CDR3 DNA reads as TGTGCCAGCAGCTTTTTCGATTCTAGCACAGATACGCAGTATTTT.

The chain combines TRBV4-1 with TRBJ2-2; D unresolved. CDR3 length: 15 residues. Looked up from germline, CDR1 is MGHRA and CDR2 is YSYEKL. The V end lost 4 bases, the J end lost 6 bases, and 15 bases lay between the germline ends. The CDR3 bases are TGCGCCAGCAGCCTCCTCTCGGTGGCTTCCGGGGAGCTGTTTTTT. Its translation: CASSLLSVASGELFF.

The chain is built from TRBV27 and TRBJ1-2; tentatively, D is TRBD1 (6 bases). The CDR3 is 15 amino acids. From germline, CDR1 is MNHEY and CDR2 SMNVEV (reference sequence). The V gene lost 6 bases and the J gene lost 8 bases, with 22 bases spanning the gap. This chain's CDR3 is CASSHSGGASKGYTF. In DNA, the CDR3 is TGTGCCAGCAGCCACTCGGGGGGCGCATCTAAGGGCTACACCTTC.

The CDR3 DNA is TGTGCCAGCAGTTACGGGTGGGGCGGGAGCGATGAGCAGTTCTTC. This sequence encodes CASSYGWGGSDEQFF. The V and J genes are TRBV6-5 and TRBJ2-1; 7 bases are a match to TRBD2. The CDR3 sequence is 15 residues long. CDR1 is MNHEY, CDR2 SVGAGI, per germline. Trimming cost V 2 bases and J 8 bases; bases outside gene matches: 9.

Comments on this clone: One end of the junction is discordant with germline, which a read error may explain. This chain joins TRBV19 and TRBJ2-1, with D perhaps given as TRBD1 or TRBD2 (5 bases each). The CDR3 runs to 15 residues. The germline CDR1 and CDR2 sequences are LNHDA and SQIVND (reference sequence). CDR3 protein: CASSMSRGPYDEQFF. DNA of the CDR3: TGTGCCAGTAGTATGTCGAGGGGCCCCTACGATGAGCAGTTCTTC.

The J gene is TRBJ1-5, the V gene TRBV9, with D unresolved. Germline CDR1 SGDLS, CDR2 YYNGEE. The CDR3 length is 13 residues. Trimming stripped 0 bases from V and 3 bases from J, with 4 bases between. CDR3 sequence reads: CASSVGANQPQHF. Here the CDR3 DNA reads TGTGCCAGCAGCGTAGGAGCCAATCAGCCCCAGCATTTT.

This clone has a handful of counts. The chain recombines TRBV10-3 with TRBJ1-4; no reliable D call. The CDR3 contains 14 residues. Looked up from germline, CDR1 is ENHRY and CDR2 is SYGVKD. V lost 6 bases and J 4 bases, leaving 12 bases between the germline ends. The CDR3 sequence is CAIRLDGGNEKLFF. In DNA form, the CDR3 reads TGTGCCATCAGACTGGACGGTGGTAATGAAAAACTGTTTTTT.

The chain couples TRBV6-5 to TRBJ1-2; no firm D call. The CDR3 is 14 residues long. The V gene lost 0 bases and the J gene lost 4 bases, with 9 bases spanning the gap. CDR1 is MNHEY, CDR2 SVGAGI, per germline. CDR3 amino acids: CASSYSIQSYGYTF. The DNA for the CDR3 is TGTGCCAGCAGTTACTCGATACAGTCCTATGGCTACACCTTC.

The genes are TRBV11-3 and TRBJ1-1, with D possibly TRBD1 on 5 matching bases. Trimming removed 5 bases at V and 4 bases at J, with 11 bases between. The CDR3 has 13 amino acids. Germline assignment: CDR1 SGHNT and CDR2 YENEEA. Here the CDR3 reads CASSPMGVTEAFF. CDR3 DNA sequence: TGTGCCAGCAGCCCCATGGGGGTCACTGAAGCTTTCTTT. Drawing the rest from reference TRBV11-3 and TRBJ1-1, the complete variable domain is EAGVVQSPRYKIIEKKQPVAFWCNPISGHNTLYWYLQNLGQGPELLIRYENEEAVDDSQLPKDRFSAERLKGVDSTLKIQPAELGDSAVYLCASSPMGVTEAFFGQGTRLTVV.

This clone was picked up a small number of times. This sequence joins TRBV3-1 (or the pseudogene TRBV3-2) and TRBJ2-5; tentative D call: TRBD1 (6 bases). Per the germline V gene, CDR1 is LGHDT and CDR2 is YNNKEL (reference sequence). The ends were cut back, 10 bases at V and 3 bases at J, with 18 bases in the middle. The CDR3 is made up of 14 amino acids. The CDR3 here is CAITGPTTKETQYF. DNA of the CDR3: TGTGCCATCACAGGGCCCACTACCAAAGAGACCCAGTACTTC.

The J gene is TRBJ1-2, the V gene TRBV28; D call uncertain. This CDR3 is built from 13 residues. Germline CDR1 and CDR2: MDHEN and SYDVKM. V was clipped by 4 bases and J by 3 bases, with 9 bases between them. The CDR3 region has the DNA TGTGCCAGCAGTTCCTCGGCCCACTATGGCTACACCTTC. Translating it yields CASSSSAHYGYTF.

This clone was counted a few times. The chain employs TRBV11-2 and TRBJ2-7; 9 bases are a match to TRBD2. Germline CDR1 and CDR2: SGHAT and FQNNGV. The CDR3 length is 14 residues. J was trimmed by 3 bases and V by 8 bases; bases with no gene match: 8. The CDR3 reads CASGGGDTNYEQYF. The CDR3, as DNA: TGTGCCAGCGGCGGGGGGGACACAAACTACGAGCAGTACTTC.

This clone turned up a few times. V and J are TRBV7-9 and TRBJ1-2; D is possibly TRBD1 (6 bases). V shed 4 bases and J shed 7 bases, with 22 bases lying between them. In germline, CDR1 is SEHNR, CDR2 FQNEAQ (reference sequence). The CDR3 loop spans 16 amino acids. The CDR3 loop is CASSSPLGGRNGGYTF. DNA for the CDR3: TGTGCCAGCAGCTCCCCGCTAGGGGGGAGGAATGGTGGCTACACCTTC.